Presented here are 28 T cell receptor beta chains from one specimen sequenced in a study of cytomegalovirus exposure and HLA in healthy donors. Both 60 Vbeta primers and 13 Jbeta primers went into the PCR. Clones were read by immunoSEQ multiplex PCR, and TCRdb kept only the in-frame ones, dropping some. The top ten clones hold about 6.3% of a sample with tens of thousands of clones, approximately 60% of them seen once. The specimen sequenced was PBMCs. The receptor set was obtained from a boy aged 5-17 years in good health and CMV-seropositive.

As regards this clone: A junction boundary mismatches the germline segment, possibly from a read error. The genes are TRBV6-5 and TRBJ1-5; D gene ambiguous. The CDR3 totals 12 residues. Looked up from germline, CDR1 is MNHEY and CDR2 is SVGAGI. The CDR3 DNA is TGTGCCAGCACCAACGGGAATCAGCCCCAGAATTTT. It specifies CASTNGNQPQNF.

The V gene is TRBV7-7, the J gene TRBJ2-2; TRBD1 agrees at 7 bases. CDR3 length: 17 amino acids. Unmatched junction bases numbered 8, after V lost 2 bases and J lost 2 bases. Germline V gives CDR1 SSHAT, CDR2 FNYEAQ (reference sequence). The CDR3 DNA reads as TGTGCCAGCAGCTTATCCACCGGGACAGTTAACACCGGGGAGCTGTTTTTT. It is translated as CASSLSTGTVNTGELFF.

V is TRBV2 and J is TRBJ2-5; TRBD2 might be the D (6 bases). CDR3 length: 15 amino acids. V lost 6 bases, J lost 5 bases, and 19 bases lay in between. The germline V gene encodes CDR1 SNHLY and CDR2 FYNNEI. The CDR3 loop is CASRDGRFAGETQYF. The CDR3 DNA reads as TGTGCCAGCAGGGATGGCCGATTTGCGGGGGAGACCCAGTACTTC. The entire variable domain, with the rest obtained from reference TRBV2 and TRBJ2-5, is as follows: EPEVTQTPSHQVTQMGQEVILRCVPISNHLYFYWYRQILGQKVEFLVSFYNNEISEKSEIFDDQFSVERPDGSNFTLKIRSTKLEDSAMYFCASRDGRFAGETQYFGPGTRLLVL.

This sequence joins TRBV9 and TRBJ2-3, with TRBD2 matching over 9 bases. V lost 3 bases to trimming and J lost 6 bases; unmatched junction nucleotides: 5. Germline values: CDR1 SGDLS, CDR2 YYNGEE. This CDR3 comprises 14 residues. Here the CDR3 DNA reads TGTGCCAGCAGCGCGGGACTAGCAAGTGATACGCAGTATTTT. This codes for CASSAGLASDTQYF. The full variable domain, in which reference TRBV9 and TRBJ2-3 provide the parts outside the CDR3, is DSGVTQTPKHLITATGQRVTLRCSPRSGDLSVYWYQQSLDQGLQFLIQYYNGEERAKGNILERFSAQQFPDLHSELNLSSLELGDSALYFCASSAGLASDTQYFGPGTRLTVL.

Worth noting for this clone: The junction departs from the called germline gene at one end, perhaps through a read error. The V call is TRBV6-5, the J call TRBJ1-2, with 7 nucleotides matching TRBD1. The CDR3 contains 13 residues. Germline V gene lookup returns CDR1 MNHEY and CDR2 SVGAGI. The CDR3 sequence: CASRRGPLYGYPF. The CDR3 coding sequence is TGTGCCAGCAGAAGGGGGCCGCTCTATGGCTACCCCTTC.

The rearrangement joins TRBV30 to TRBJ1-2; perhaps TRBD1 as D (5 bases). The CDR3 has 13 residues. The germline gives CDR1 GTSNPN, CDR2 SVGIG (reference sequence). V was shortened by 1 base and J by 1 base, with 7 bases between the two germline ends. The CDR3 nucleotides are TGTGCCTGGAGTGAGGGACTTAACTATGGCTACACCTTC. Translation: CAWSEGLNYGYTF.

The rearrangement joins TRBV27 to TRBJ1-1; no definite D call. The germline V gene has CDR1 MNHEY and CDR2 SMNVEV (reference sequence). V gave up 6 bases and J gave up 3 bases, with 11 bases separating them. The CDR3 runs 13 residues. CDR3 bases: TGTGCCAGCAGCCGCACGAGGTACACTGAAGCTTTCTTT. Protein sequence: CASSRTRYTEAFF.

The J gene is TRBJ2-3, the V gene TRBV30; TRBD2 matches at 12 bases. The trim removed 1 base at V and 0 bases at J, leaving 11 bases unmatched. The CDR3 covers 19 residues. Germline V gives CDR1 GTSNPN, CDR2 SVGIG (reference sequence). The CDR3 DNA is TGTGCCTGGAGTGCCTCCCCTAGCGGGAGGGCCAAGAGCACAGATACGCAGTATTTT. Its protein is CAWSASPSGRAKSTDTQYF.

The chain recombines TRBV27 with TRBJ1-5; D ambiguous. The V gene lost 3 bases and the J gene lost 0 bases, with 3 bases spanning the gap. In germline, CDR1 is MNHEY, CDR2 SMNVEV (reference sequence). The CDR3 totals 13 residues. CDR3 sequence reads: CASSLSSNQPQHF. The CDR3 nucleotides are TGTGCCAGCAGTTTGAGTAGCAATCAGCCCCAGCATTTT.

The rearrangement links TRBV6-5 to TRBJ2-3, with D unresolved. The V end was cut by 2 bases, the J end by 0 bases, with 6 bases between. CDR3 size: 14 residues. CDR1 and CDR2 (germline): MNHEY, SVGAGI. CDR3 protein: CASSYGRSTDTQYF. CDR3 DNA: TGTGCCAGCAGTTACGGCCGCAGCACAGATACGCAGTATTTT.

Remarks on this clone: Its ends do not fully match the called genes, so a read error is possible. V and J are TRBV5-1 and TRBJ1-1; D is uncertain. The CDR3 runs to 15 residues. Per germline, CDR1 SGHRS and CDR2 YFSETQ. The CDR3 region has the DNA TGCGCCAGCAGCTTGGTGGCAGCAGATTGGACTGAAGCCTTCTTT. It yields the protein CASSLVAADWTEAFF.

A word on this clone: The junction does not match germline at one end; this may be a read error. The gene calls are TRBV7-9 and TRBJ1-6; 9 bases align to TRBD1. CDR3 length: 17 residues. Germline CDR1 reads SEHNR; CDR2 reads FQNEAQ (reference sequence). The CDR3 bases are TGTTCCAGCAGCTCTGGACAGGGGCGCTCAATTAACTCACCCCTCCACTTT. This translates into CSSSSGQGRSINSPLHF.

As DNA, the CDR3 is TGTGCCACCAGCAGAGGGCTAGCGGGAGGCCTTGAGCAGTTCTTC. Its protein is CATSRGLAGGLEQFF. This chain joins TRBV15 and TRBJ2-1; 11 bases map to TRBD2. Germline assignment: CDR1 LNHNV and CDR2 YYDKDF (reference sequence). This CDR3 spans 15 amino acids. V trimming: 1 base; J trimming: 9 bases; junction bases outside the gene matches: 5. Based on the CDR3 plus reference TRBV15 and TRBJ2-1, the full variable domain is DAMVIQNPRYQVTQFGKPVTLSCSQTLNHNVMYWYQQKSSQAPKLLFHYYDKDFNNEADTPDNFQSRRPNTSFCFLDIRSPGLGDTAMYLCATSRGLAGGLEQFFGPGTRLTVL.

This chain links TRBV7-2 with TRBJ2-7; D ambiguous. Trimming removed 3 bases at V and 3 bases at J, with 12 bases between. CDR3 length equals 14 residues. CDR1 and CDR2 from the germline V gene are SGHTA and FQGNSA. CDR3 in DNA: TGTGCCAGCAGCTTCGGCCCGAGGCTCTACGAGCAGTACTTC. It translates to CASSFGPRLYEQYF. The full variable domain, rest sourced from reference TRBV7-2 and TRBJ2-7, is GAGVSQSPSNKVTEKGKDVELRCDPISGHTALYWYRQSLGQGLEFLIYFQGNSAPDKSGLPSDRFSAERTGGSVSTLTIQRTQQEDSAVYLCASSFGPRLYEQYFGPGTRLTVT.

The chain couples TRBV5-1 to TRBJ1-3; D is unclear. From germline, CDR1 is SGHRS and CDR2 YFSETQ. Trimming took off 0 bases at V and 0 bases at J, with 4 bases between the two ends. The length of the CDR3 is 14 residues. The CDR3 sequence is CASSLALSGNTIYF. DNA of the CDR3: TGCGCCAGCAGCTTGGCCCTCTCTGGAAACACCATATATTTT.

This clone turned up a few times. The CDR3 sequence: CASSQVGELNTGELFF. The CDR3 DNA follows: TGTGCCAGCAGCCAGGTGGGAGAATTAAACACCGGGGAGCTGTTTTTT. This chain connects TRBV5-4 to TRBJ2-2; D possibly corresponds to TRBD2 (5 bases). Trimming removed 4 bases from V and 2 bases from J, with 15 bases in between. The length of the CDR3 is 16 residues. Germline V gene lookup returns CDR1 SGHNT and CDR2 YYREEE (reference sequence).

The chain employs TRBV4-3 and TRBJ2-3; TRBD1 matches at 9 bases. The length of the CDR3 is 19 residues. CDR1 is LGHNA and CDR2 is YSLEER in the germline V gene. V was clipped by 0 bases and J by 4 bases; unmatched bases: 14. DNA for the CDR3: TGCGCCAGCAGCCAAGATCTTTCAGGCAGGACAGGGGTGGCAGATACGCAGTATTTT. This sequence encodes CASSQDLSGRTGVADTQYF.

The V gene is TRBV7-2, the J gene TRBJ2-3, with 14 nucleotides matching TRBD2. CDR1 SGHTA and CDR2 FQGNSA come from the germline V gene. V lost 5 bases, J lost 2 bases, and 9 bases stayed unmatched. This CDR3 has 18 amino acids. This CDR3 reads CASSPWRGLAGVTDTQYF. Here the CDR3 DNA reads TGTGCCAGCAGCCCCTGGCGGGGACTAGCGGGAGTCACAGATACGCAGTATTTT.

This chain connects TRBV2 to TRBJ1-2; a possible D gene is TRBD1 (6 bases). Trimming removed 5 bases at V and 7 bases at J, with 17 bases between. Germline loops: CDR1 SNHLY, CDR2 FYNNEI. The CDR3 contains 14 residues. CDR3 DNA: TGTGCCAGCAGTCAACAGGGTATTTTCTTTGGCTACACCTTC. This sequence encodes CASSQQGIFFGYTF.

The rearrangement links TRBV4-1 to TRBJ1-4; D is unclear. The CDR3 extends over 13 amino acids. V gave up 0 bases and J gave up 8 bases, with 7 bases separating them. Germline V gene data show CDR1 as MGHRA and CDR2 as YSYEKL. This CDR3 reads CASSQDGPEKLFF. CDR3 sequence (DNA): TGCGCCAGCAGCCAAGATGGGCCCGAAAAACTGTTTTTT.

This clone was observed a few times. The rearrangement links TRBV2 to TRBJ2-2; D not certain. Trimming took off 2 bases at V and 4 bases at J, with 11 bases between the two ends. In germline, CDR1 is SNHLY, CDR2 FYNNEI. The CDR3 totals 15 residues. CDR3 sequence (DNA): TGTGCCAGCAGTGAATTTGTTAGCCGCACCGGGGAGCTGTTTTTT. This gives the protein CASSEFVSRTGELFF.

In this sample, this clone turned up a few times. The rearrangement links TRBV30 to TRBJ2-5; D is uncertain. Germline V CDR1 and CDR2: GTSNPN, SVGIG (reference sequence). This CDR3 is built from 12 residues. V lost 6 bases and J 5 bases, leaving 13 bases between the germline ends. CDR3 sequence reads: CACGSRRETQYF. The CDR3 coding sequence is TGTGCCTGCGGCTCCCGCAGGGAGACCCAGTACTTC.

The chain is built from TRBV9 and TRBJ2-1; TRBD1 aligns across 8 bases. The ends lost 6 bases at V and 6 bases at J; junction bases unmatched: 5. This CDR3 has 13 amino acids. Germline values: CDR1 SGDLS, CDR2 YYNGEE. The CDR3 reads CASNSGTGNEQFF. Written as DNA, the CDR3 is TGTGCCAGCAATTCCGGGACAGGCAATGAGCAGTTCTTC.

There are a few counts of this clone. This chain connects TRBV7-2 to TRBJ2-7, with TRBD1 as a possible D gene (5 bases). Germline values: CDR1 SGHTA, CDR2 FQGNSA. With 1 base removed from V and 0 bases from J, the gap between germline ends came to 16 bases. This CDR3 is built from 17 residues. Here the CDR3 reads CASSLVAGSHLSYEQYF. Here the CDR3 DNA reads TGTGCCAGCAGCTTAGTGGCAGGGTCCCACCTCTCCTACGAGCAGTACTTC.

For this clone: Relative to the germline gene, one junction end is altered; a read error may explain this. The chain recombines TRBV30 with TRBJ1-2, with 8 nucleotides matching TRBD1. The CDR3 consists of 13 residues. Germline V gene sequence: CDR1 GTSNPN, CDR2 SVGIG (reference sequence). The chain's CDR3 is CAWSRQGKYGYPF. CDR3 DNA: TGTGCCTGGAGTCGACAGGGGAAGTATGGCTACCCCTTC.

The J gene is TRBJ1-5, the V gene TRBV28; 11 bases are a match to TRBD1. The junction had 2 bases not matched to a gene; V was cut back by 4 bases and J by 6 bases. The germline gives CDR1 MDHEN, CDR2 SYDVKM. This CDR3 has 14 amino acids. The DNA for the CDR3 is TGTGCCAGCAGTTCTGGACAGGGGGCTCAGCCCCAGCATTTT. This translates into CASSSGQGAQPQHF.

The rearrangement joins TRBV10-3 to TRBJ1-4, with 9 bases lining up with TRBD1. CDR1 ENHRY and CDR2 SYGVKD come from the germline V gene. The length of the CDR3 is 14 residues. Unmatched junction bases numbered 5, after V lost 2 bases and J lost 10 bases. The CDR3 spells CAISEGGQGGKLFF. CDR3 coding DNA: TGTGCCATCAGTGAGGGGGGACAGGGTGGAAAACTGTTTTTT.

The genes are TRBV6-1 and TRBJ1-2; D gene ambiguous. V lost 2 bases, J lost 3 bases, and 7 bases lay in between. This CDR3 contains 13 residues. Germline V gene sequence: CDR1 MNHNS, CDR2 SASEGT. The CDR3 bases are TGTGCCAGCAGTGAATCTATTGACTATGGCTACACCTTC. Translating gives CASSESIDYGYTF.